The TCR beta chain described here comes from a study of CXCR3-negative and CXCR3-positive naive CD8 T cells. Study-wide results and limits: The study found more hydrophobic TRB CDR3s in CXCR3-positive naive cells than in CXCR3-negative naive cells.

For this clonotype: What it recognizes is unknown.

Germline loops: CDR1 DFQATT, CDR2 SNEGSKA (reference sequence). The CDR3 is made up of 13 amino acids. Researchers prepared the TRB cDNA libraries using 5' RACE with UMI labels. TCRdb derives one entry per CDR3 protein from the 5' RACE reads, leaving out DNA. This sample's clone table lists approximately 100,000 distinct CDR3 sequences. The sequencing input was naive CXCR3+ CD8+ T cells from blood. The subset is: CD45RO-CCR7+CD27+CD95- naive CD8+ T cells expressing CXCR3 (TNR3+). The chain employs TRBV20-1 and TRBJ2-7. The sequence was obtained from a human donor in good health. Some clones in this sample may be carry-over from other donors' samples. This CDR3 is CSARDTASYEQYF.